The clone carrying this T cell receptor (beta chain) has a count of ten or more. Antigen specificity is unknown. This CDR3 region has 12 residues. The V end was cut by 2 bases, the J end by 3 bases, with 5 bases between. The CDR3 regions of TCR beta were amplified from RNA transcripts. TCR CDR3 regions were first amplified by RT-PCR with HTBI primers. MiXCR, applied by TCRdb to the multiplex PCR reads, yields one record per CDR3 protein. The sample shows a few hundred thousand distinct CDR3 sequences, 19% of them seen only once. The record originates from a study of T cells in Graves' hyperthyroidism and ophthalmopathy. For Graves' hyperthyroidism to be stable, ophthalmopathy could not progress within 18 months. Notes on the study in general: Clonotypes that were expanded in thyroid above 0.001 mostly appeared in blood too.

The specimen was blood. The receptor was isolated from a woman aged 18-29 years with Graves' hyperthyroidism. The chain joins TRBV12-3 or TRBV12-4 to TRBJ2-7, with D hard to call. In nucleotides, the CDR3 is TGTGCCAGCAGTTTACGGATCTACGAGCAGTACTTC. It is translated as CASSLRIYEQYF.